The 2 T cell receptor beta chains reported below all come from one sample, sequenced in a study of breast tumors, draining lymph nodes, adjacent tissues. TCRdb re-analysed the multiplex PCR reads in MiXCR, keeping a single row per CDR3 protein. Here the sample spans approximately 22,000 distinct CDR3 sequences, roughly three fifths being singletons. Sequencing was done on a sample of tumor-adjacent breast tissue. The receptor source for this set is a female donor with breast cancer. Some clones in this sample may be carry-over from other donors' samples.

The rearrangement uses TRBV20-1 and TRBJ2-5; possible D gene TRBD1, 6 bases. V was trimmed by 5 bases and J by 7 bases, leaving 20 bases between them. The CDR3 sequence is 14 residues long. Germline V CDR1 and CDR2: DFQATT, SNEGSKA (reference sequence). The CDR3 nucleotides read TGCAGTGCTGGCGGAACAGGGACCCCAGGGACCCAGTACTTC. Protein sequence: CSAGGTGTPGTQYF.

The chain employs TRBV7-9 and TRBJ2-2; a weak D match, TRBD1 (5 bases). Trimming took off 9 bases at V and 1 base at J, with 15 bases between the two ends. From germline, CDR1 is SEHNR and CDR2 FQNEAQ (reference sequence). The CDR3 consists of 15 residues. In nucleotides, the CDR3 is TGTGCCAGTAGTATGTCAGGGATGAACACCGGGGAGCTGTTTTTT. Its translation: CASSMSGMNTGELFF. Together with reference TRBV7-9 and TRBJ2-2, the CDR3 gives the full variable domain: DTGVSQNPRHKITKRGQNVTFRCDPISEHNRLYWYRQTLGQGPEFLTYFQNEAQLEKSRLLSDRFSAERPKGSFSTLEIQRTEQGDSAMYLCASSMSGMNTGELFFGEGSRLTVL.